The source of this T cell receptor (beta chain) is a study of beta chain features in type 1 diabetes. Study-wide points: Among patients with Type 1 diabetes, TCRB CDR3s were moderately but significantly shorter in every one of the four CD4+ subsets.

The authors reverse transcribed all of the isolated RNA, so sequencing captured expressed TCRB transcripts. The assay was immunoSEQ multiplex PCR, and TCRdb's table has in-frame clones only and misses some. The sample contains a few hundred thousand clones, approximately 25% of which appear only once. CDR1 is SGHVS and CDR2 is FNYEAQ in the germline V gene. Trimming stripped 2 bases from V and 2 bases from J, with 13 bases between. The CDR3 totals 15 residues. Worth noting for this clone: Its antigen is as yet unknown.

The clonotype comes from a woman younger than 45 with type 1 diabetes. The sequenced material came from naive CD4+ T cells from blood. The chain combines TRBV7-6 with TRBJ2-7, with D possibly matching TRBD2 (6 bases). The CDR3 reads CASSLRAGLAYEQYF. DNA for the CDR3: TGTGCCAGCAGCTTAAGAGCGGGCTTGGCCTACGAGCAGTACTTC.